Shown below are 31 T cell receptor beta chains from a single sample sequenced in a study of OX40 agonist ivuxolimab in advanced cancers. Sequencing was performed with immunoSEQ multiplex PCR; in TCRdb, only in-frame clones are kept and a portion is missing. The sample has roughly 64,000 clones, around 84% seen once; the top ten hold roughly 2.3%. The source material was CD4+ or CD8+ T cells sorted from blood, sampled in a trial of the OX40 agonist ivuxolimab. All receptors derive from an adult with an advanced solid tumor such as melanoma, head and neck, liver or kidney cancer.

This chain links TRBV27 with TRBJ2-5; D may be TRBD2 (5 bases). CDR3 length: 13 residues. The germline CDR1 and CDR2 sequences are MNHEY and SMNVEV (reference sequence). Trimming removed 6 bases from V and 3 bases from J, with 11 bases in between. CDR3 in DNA: TGTGCCAGCAGACAATTGAGGGAAGAGACCCAGTACTTC. This encodes CASRQLREETQYF.

The genes are TRBV18 and TRBJ2-5; 9 nucleotides align to TRBD2. CDR1 and CDR2 (germline): KGHSH, LQKENI. V gave up 4 bases and J gave up 5 bases; unmatched junction bases: 8. The CDR3 is 15 residues long. The CDR3 bases are TGTGCCAGCTCACGACTAGCGGCGTCCCAGGAGACCCAGTACTTC. Its translation: CASSRLAASQETQYF.

This chain connects TRBV5-4 to TRBJ1-1; D gene ambiguous. This CDR3 is 13 amino acids long. Germline V CDR1 and CDR2: SGHNT, YYREEE (reference sequence). The V gene lost 1 base and the J gene lost 1 base, with 5 bases spanning the gap. The CDR3 DNA sequence: TGTGCCAGCAGCTTGTCTGAGAACACTGAAGCTTTCTTT. Translation gives CASSLSENTEAFF.

V and J are TRBV14 and TRBJ2-2; D is unresolved. The V end lost 1 base, the J end lost 1 base, and 4 bases lay between the germline ends. The CDR3 runs to 14 residues. Germline V gives CDR1 SGHDN, CDR2 FVKESK. This CDR3 reads CASSQAGNTGELFF. As DNA, the CDR3 is TGTGCCAGCAGCCAAGCGGGGAACACCGGGGAGCTGTTTTTT.

The rearrangement uses TRBV14 and TRBJ2-1, with TRBD2 matching over 10 bases. This CDR3 has 18 residues. V lost 4 bases, J lost 8 bases, and 17 bases stayed unmatched. From germline, CDR1 is SGHDN and CDR2 FVKESK. The CDR3 is CASSRRLAGEGWIHEQFF. In DNA, the CDR3 is TGTGCCAGCAGCCGTCGCCTAGCGGGAGAAGGGTGGATCCATGAGCAGTTCTTC.

The J gene is TRBJ2-5, the V gene TRBV5-1, with 11 bases identical to TRBD2. The CDR3 length is 15 residues. CDR1 and CDR2 from the germline V gene are SGHRS and YFSETQ. V lost 2 bases to trimming and J lost 3 bases; unmatched junction nucleotides: 3. CDR3 coding DNA: TGCGCCAGCAGCTTTGTAGCGGGAGGGGAAGAGACCCAGTACTTC. It specifies CASSFVAGGEETQYF.

J is TRBJ1-5 and V is TRBV10-3; possible D gene TRBD1, 5 bases. Trimming took off 3 bases at V and 3 bases at J, with 12 bases between the two ends. The length of the CDR3 is 15 residues. CDR1 ENHRY and CDR2 SYGVKD come from the germline V gene. The CDR3 reads CAISDGGLNNQPQHF. The DNA for the CDR3 is TGTGCCATCAGTGACGGGGGACTGAACAATCAGCCCCAGCATTTT.

The V and J genes are TRBV5-6 and TRBJ2-5, with D perhaps TRBD1 or TRBD2 (5 bases each). V lost 0 bases and J lost 2, with 11 bases in between. This CDR3 contains 15 residues. Germline V gene sequence: CDR1 SGHDT, CDR2 YYEEEE. The CDR3 bases are TGTGCCAGCAGCTTGGGGCCGGGACCACAAGAGACCCAGTACTTC. Encoded protein: CASSLGPGPQETQYF.

The CDR3 DNA is TGTGCCAGCAGTGTGGGCAGGGATACGCAAGCTTTCTTT. It is translated as CASSVGRDTQAFF. V usage is TRBV6-4 and J usage is TRBJ1-1, with D tentatively TRBD1 (5 bases). CDR3 length equals 13 residues. CDR1 MRHNA and CDR2 SNTAGT come from the germline V gene. V lost 4 bases and J lost 9, with 15 bases in between.

The J gene is TRBJ1-1, the V gene TRBV7-9; 9 bases line up with TRBD1. Germline trimming cut 6 bases from V and 3 bases from J; bases unmatched to any gene: 11. CDR3 length: 16 amino acids. From germline, CDR1 is SEHNR and CDR2 FQNEAQ (reference sequence). The CDR3 nucleotides are TGTGCCAGCAGAGCGAAACCGGGACAGGGACACACTGAAGCTTTCTTT. Translating it yields CASRAKPGQGHTEAFF.

V gene TRBV5-6 combines with J gene TRBJ1-6; 9 positions agree with TRBD1. Germline values: CDR1 SGHDT, CDR2 YYEEEE. The CDR3 is made up of 16 amino acids. V was clipped by 4 bases and J by 8 bases; unmatched bases: 10. The CDR3 DNA sequence: TGTGCCAGCAGCCCGAACAGGGGGCATGGGGATTCACCCCTCCACTTT. Amino acids: CASSPNRGHGDSPLHF.

The CDR3 sequence is CASRFRSGGYGYTF. The CDR3 DNA sequence: TGTGCCAGCAGATTCCGGTCGGGAGGCTATGGCTACACCTTC. The rearrangement joins TRBV5-6 to TRBJ1-2, with no clear D. There are 14 residues in the CDR3. V dropped 5 bases and J dropped 4 bases, with 15 bases sitting between them. Germline CDR1 and CDR2: SGHDT and YYEEEE. Filled out from reference TRBV5-6 and TRBJ1-2, the complete variable domain reads DAGVTQSPTHLIKTRGQQVTLRCSPKSGHDTVSWYQQALGQGPQFIFQYYEEEERQRGNFPDRFSGHQFPNYSSELNVNALLLGDSALYLCASRFRSGGYGYTFGSGTRLTVV.

CDR3 protein: CASSGTLDRAGREKLFF. The CDR3 bases are TGTGCCAGCAGCGGCACCCTAGACAGGGCGGGGCGTGAAAAACTGTTTTTT. The chain has TRBV9 and TRBJ1-4, with 7 bases that match TRBD1. In germline, CDR1 is SGDLS, CDR2 YYNGEE. The CDR3 sequence is 17 residues long. Trimming at V came to 3 bases and at J to 7 bases, leaving 15 bases not matched to a gene. Variable domain in full (rest from reference TRBV9 and TRBJ1-4): DSGVTQTPKHLITATGQRVTLRCSPRSGDLSVYWYQQSLDQGLQFLIQYYNGEERAKGNILERFSAQQFPDLHSELNLSSLELGDSALYFCASSGTLDRAGREKLFFGSGTQLSVL.

The chain combines TRBV29-1 with TRBJ1-5, with D perhaps TRBD1 (6 bases). V was trimmed by 6 bases and J by 2 bases, leaving 11 bases between them. CDR3 length: 13 amino acids. Per the germline V gene, CDR1 is SQVTM and CDR2 is ANQGSEA. CDR3 nucleotide sequence: TGCAGCGTAGCAGGGGTTGGCAATCAGCCCCAGCATTTT. Translation gives CSVAGVGNQPQHF. The full variable domain, its missing parts supplied by reference TRBV29-1 and TRBJ1-5, is SAVISQKPSRDICQRGTSLTIQCQVDSQVTMMFWYRQQPGQSLTLIATANQGSEATYESGFVIDKFPISRPNLTFSTLTVSNMSPEDSSIYLCSVAGVGNQPQHFGDGTRLSIL.

In its sample, this clone was seen once. CDR3 DNA sequence: TGTGCCAGTAGTATTAGCAGGATTGGAAACACCATATATTTT. Its protein product is CASSISRIGNTIYF. The J gene is TRBJ1-3, the V gene TRBV19; no clear D gene. CDR3 length equals 14 residues. Germline values: CDR1 LNHDA, CDR2 SQIVND (reference sequence). V lost 3 bases and J 3 bases, leaving 9 bases between the germline ends. Complete variable domain (other parts from reference TRBV19 and TRBJ1-3): DGGITQSPKYLFRKEGQNVTLSCEQNLNHDAMYWYRQDPGQGLRLIYYSQIVNDFQKGDIAEGYSVSREKKESFPLTVTSAQKNPTAFYLCASSISRIGNTIYFGEGSWLTVV.

The count of this clone is one. The chain links TRBV7-9 to TRBJ2-3, with TRBD2 matching 14 bases. CDR1 is SEHNR, CDR2 FQNEAQ, per germline (reference sequence). J was trimmed by 5 bases and V by 5 bases; bases with no gene match: 6. The CDR3 sequence is 16 residues long. The CDR3 loop is CASSTGLAGVIDTQYF. The CDR3 DNA is TGTGCCAGCAGCACGGGACTAGCGGGAGTGATAGATACGCAGTATTTT.

V gene TRBV7-7 combines with J gene TRBJ2-5; tentatively, D is TRBD1 or TRBD2 (6 bases each). The germline gives CDR1 SSHAT, CDR2 FNYEAQ (reference sequence). Trimming took 4 bases from V and 4 from J, leaving 13 bases between them. The CDR3 length is 14 residues. In DNA form, the CDR3 reads TGTGCCAGCAGCTCCTACTCGGGGGCAGAGACCCAGTACTTC. The encoded protein is CASSSYSGAETQYF.

This CDR3 is CASSVGTATNYGYTF. CDR3 DNA sequence: TGTGCCAGCAGTGTGGGGACCGCAACTAACTATGGCTACACCTTC. The chain recombines TRBV6-1 with TRBJ1-2, with a weak D call TRBD1 (5 bases). This CDR3 has 15 residues. Germline CDR1 is MNHNS and CDR2 is SASEGT. The germline V and J ends were trimmed by 4 bases and 0 bases, with 12 bases remaining between them.

The chain employs TRBV5-6 and TRBJ2-2, with D tentatively TRBD1 (5 bases). The germline CDR1 and CDR2 sequences are SGHDT and YYEEEE. The V and J ends lost 4 bases and 7 bases respectively, with 17 bases between them. The CDR3 sequence is 15 residues long. For the CDR3, the DNA is TGTGCCAGCAGCCTTATAGACAGAGGCGGCGGGGAGCTGTTTTTT. It specifies CASSLIDRGGGELFF. Together with reference TRBV5-6 and TRBJ2-2, the CDR3 gives the full variable domain: DAGVTQSPTHLIKTRGQQVTLRCSPKSGHDTVSWYQQALGQGPQFIFQYYEEEERQRGNFPDRFSGHQFPNYSSELNVNALLLGDSALYLCASSLIDRGGGELFFGEGSRLTVL.

The table lists this clone with a few counts. This sequence joins TRBV6-1 and TRBJ1-6; possible D gene TRBD1, 5 bases. V was shortened by 1 base and J by 4 bases, with 5 bases between the two germline ends. CDR3 length: 14 residues. Germline CDR1 and CDR2: MNHNS and SASEGT. The CDR3 protein is CASSEGGYNSPLHF. CDR3 DNA sequence: TGTGCCAGCAGTGAAGGGGGGTATAATTCACCCCTCCACTTT.

This chain links TRBV4-1 with TRBJ2-3; possibly TRBD2 for D (6 bases). Germline assignment: CDR1 MGHRA and CDR2 YSYEKL. The V end was cut by 2 bases, the J end by 1 base, with 16 bases between. The CDR3 length is 17 residues. CDR3 region: CASSQPSGASGTDTQYF. The DNA for the CDR3 is TGCGCCAGCAGCCAACCCTCTGGGGCTAGCGGCACAGATACGCAGTATTTT.

V and J are TRBV10-3 and TRBJ1-6, with 8 bases matching TRBD1. V lost 3 bases, J lost 8 bases, and 9 bases stayed unmatched. CDR3 length: 16 amino acids. Germline V gene lookup returns CDR1 ENHRY and CDR2 SYGVKD. This CDR3 is CAISDSRQGFDSPLHF. Written as DNA, the CDR3 is TGTGCCATCAGTGATTCCCGACAGGGGTTCGATTCACCCCTCCACTTT.

This rearrangement joins TRBV30 to TRBJ2-7, with D possibly being TRBD1 or TRBD2 (5 bases each). Germline V gene sequence: CDR1 GTSNPN, CDR2 SVGIG (reference sequence). The CDR3 is 11 residues long. V gave up 5 bases and J gave up 3 bases, with 8 bases separating them. CDR3 protein: CAWGGFYEQYF. For the CDR3, the DNA is TGTGCCTGGGGGGGTTTCTACGAGCAGTACTTC.

This rearrangement joins TRBV20-1 to TRBJ1-2, with no clear D. The CDR3 totals 11 residues. Trimming took off 7 bases at V and 4 bases at J, with 10 bases between the two ends. Germline assignment: CDR1 DFQATT and CDR2 SNEGSKA (reference sequence). The CDR3 DNA is TGCAGTGGAGTCAGTACCTATGGCTACACCTTC. Protein sequence: CSGVSTYGYTF.

V gene TRBV7-9 combines with J gene TRBJ1-3; 10 bases fit TRBD1. Germline CDR1 and CDR2: SEHNR and FQNEAQ (reference sequence). The ends lost 4 bases at V and 4 bases at J; junction bases unmatched: 10. The CDR3 has 17 residues. CDR3 bases: TGTGCCAGCAGCTCCCTAACCGGGACAGGGGTCGGAAACACCATATATTTT. Encoded protein: CASSSLTGTGVGNTIYF.

The chain couples TRBV10-2 to TRBJ1-2, with TRBD1 as a possible D gene (6 bases). CDR1 is WSHSY, CDR2 SAAADI, per germline. V shed 0 bases and J shed 5 bases, with 10 bases lying between them. The CDR3 has 14 residues. The CDR3 here is CASSESTGAYGYTF. CDR3 DNA sequence: TGCGCCAGCAGTGAGTCAACGGGGGCTTATGGCTACACCTTC.

The CDR3 DNA reads as TGTGCCATCAGTGAGACGACAGGGACAGGGGAGACCCAGTACTTC. Translation gives CAISETTGTGETQYF. The chain couples TRBV10-3 to TRBJ2-5; 9 bases fit TRBD1. The CDR3 is 15 amino acids. Per germline, CDR1 ENHRY and CDR2 SYGVKD. V lost 2 bases and J lost 5; bases outside the gene matches: 6.

In nucleotides, the CDR3 is TGTGCCAGCAGGCGGACTAGCGCGTACTACTACAATGAGCAGTTCTTC. This encodes CASRRTSAYYYNEQFF. The chain employs TRBV2 and TRBJ2-1; TRBD2 matches 9 bases. The CDR3 spans 16 residues. Trimming removed 6 bases from V and 3 bases from J; junction bases left unmatched: 9. CDR1 is SNHLY, CDR2 FYNNEI, per germline.

The J gene is TRBJ2-7, the V gene TRBV6-5, with a weak D call TRBD1 (6 bases). Germline CDR1 MNHEY, CDR2 SVGAGI. The CDR3 contains 15 residues. Trimming removed 5 bases from V and 0 bases from J, with 14 bases in between. In DNA form, the CDR3 reads TGTGCCAGCAGTCAGGGGTCCAACCCCTCCTACGAGCAGTACTTC. Encoded protein: CASSQGSNPSYEQYF.

V usage is TRBV7-6 and J usage is TRBJ2-7; D remains ambiguous. With 4 bases removed from V and 8 bases from J, the gap between germline ends came to 12 bases. The CDR3 totals 12 residues. Germline V CDR1 and CDR2: SGHVS, FNYEAQ. CDR3 in amino acids: CASSSKDLKQYF. CDR3 bases: TGTGCCAGCAGCTCCAAGGACCTAAAGCAGTACTTC.

V gene TRBV15 combines with J gene TRBJ1-1; no firm D call. The CDR3 has 14 amino acids. V lost 0 bases to trimming and J lost 1 base, with 6 bases between them. CDR1 is LNHNV and CDR2 is YYDKDF in the germline V gene (reference sequence). CDR3 in amino acids: CATSREERNTEAFF. The CDR3 nucleotides read TGTGCCACCAGCAGAGAGGAGAGGAACACTGAAGCTTTCTTT.